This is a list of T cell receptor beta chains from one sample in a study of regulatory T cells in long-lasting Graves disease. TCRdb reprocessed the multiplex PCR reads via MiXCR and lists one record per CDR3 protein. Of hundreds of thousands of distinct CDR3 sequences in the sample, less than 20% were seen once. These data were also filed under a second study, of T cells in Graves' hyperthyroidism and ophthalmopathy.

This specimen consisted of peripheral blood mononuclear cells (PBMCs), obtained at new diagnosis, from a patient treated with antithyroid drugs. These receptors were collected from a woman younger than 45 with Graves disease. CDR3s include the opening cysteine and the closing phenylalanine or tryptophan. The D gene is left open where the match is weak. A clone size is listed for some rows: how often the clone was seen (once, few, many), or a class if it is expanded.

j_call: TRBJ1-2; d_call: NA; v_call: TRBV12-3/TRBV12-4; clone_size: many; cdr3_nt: TGTGCCAGCAAGGTGGGAGGAGGTCGAGGCTATGGCTACACCTTC; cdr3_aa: CASKVGGGRGYGYTF
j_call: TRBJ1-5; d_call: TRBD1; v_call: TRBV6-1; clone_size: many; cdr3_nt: TGTGCCAGCAGTGATCCGGGACAGGGGTGGCGACAGCCCCAGCATTTT; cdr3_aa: CASSDPGQGWRQPQHF
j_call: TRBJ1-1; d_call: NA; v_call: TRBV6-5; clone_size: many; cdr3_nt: TGTGCCAGCAGTTACTCCACAGGGACGAACACTGAAGCTTTCTTT; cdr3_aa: CASSYSTGTNTEAFF
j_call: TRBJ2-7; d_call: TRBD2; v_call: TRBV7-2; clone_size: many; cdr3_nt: TGTGCCAGCAGCTTAGGACTAGCGGGAGCCCCTTACGAGCAGTACTTC; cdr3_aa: CASSLGLAGAPYEQYF
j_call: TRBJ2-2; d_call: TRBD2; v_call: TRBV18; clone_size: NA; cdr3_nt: TGTGCCAGCTCAAAGGGACTAGCGGGAACAAACACCGGGGAGCTGTTTTTT; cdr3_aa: CASSKGLAGTNTGELFF
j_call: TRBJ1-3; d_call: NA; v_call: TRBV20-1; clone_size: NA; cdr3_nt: TGCAGTGCTGCCGCAGGGAGAAGCACCATATATTTT; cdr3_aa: CSAAAGRSTIYF
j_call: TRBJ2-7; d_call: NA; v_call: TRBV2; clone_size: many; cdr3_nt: TGTGCCAGCAGTCGTAGAGGGGGGGCGAGCTCCTACGAGCAGTACTTC; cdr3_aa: CASSRRGGASSYEQYF
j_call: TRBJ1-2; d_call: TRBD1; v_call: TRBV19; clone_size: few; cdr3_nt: TGTGCCAGTACCACTCGGCAGGGGGCGACCTATGGCTACACCTTC; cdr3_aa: CASTTRQGATYGYTF
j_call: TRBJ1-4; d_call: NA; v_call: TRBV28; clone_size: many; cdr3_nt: TGTGCCAGCAGCTTGTATGAAAAACTGTTTTTT; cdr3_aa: CASSLYEKLFF
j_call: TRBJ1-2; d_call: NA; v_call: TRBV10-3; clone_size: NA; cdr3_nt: TGTGCCATCGGTGAGTCCCCAGTAGGCTACACCTTC; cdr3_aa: CAIGESPVGYTF
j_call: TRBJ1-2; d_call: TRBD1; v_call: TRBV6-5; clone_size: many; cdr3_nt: TGTGCCAGCAGTTATGGGACAGGGGGTGGCTACACCTTC; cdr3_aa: CASSYGTGGGYTF
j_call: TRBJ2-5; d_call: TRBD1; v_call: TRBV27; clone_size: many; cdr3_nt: TGTGCCAGCAGTATTAGCAGGGGGCCCCAAGAGACCCAGTACTTC; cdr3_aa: CASSISRGPQETQYF
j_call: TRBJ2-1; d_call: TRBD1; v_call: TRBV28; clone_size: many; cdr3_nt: TGTGCCAGCAGCTATAGTACGGGACAGGCGATCCCTTCAAACTTC; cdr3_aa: CASSYSTGQAIPSNF
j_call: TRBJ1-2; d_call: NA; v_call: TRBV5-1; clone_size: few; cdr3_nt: TGCGCCAGCAACTACTCCCCACAGAGCGGCTACACCTTC; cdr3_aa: CASNYSPQSGYTF
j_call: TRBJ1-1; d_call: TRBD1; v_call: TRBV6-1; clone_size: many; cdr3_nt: TGTGCCAGCAGTGAAGTTGGACAGGGGTACACTGAAGCTTTCTTT; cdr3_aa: CASSEVGQGYTEAFF